This entry lists 16 T cell receptor beta chains sequenced from one sample in a study of T cell responses to AZD1222 COVID-19 vaccine (dated by TCRdb to about 2021). What this sample's time point label stands for: baseline before first vaccination. Library prep was done by the immunoSEQ multiplex PCR assay. The source is immuneACCESS, and TCRdb retained only in-frame sequences with V and J called. Part of the clones is not carried over; for the studies checked, unresolved V genes explain less than half of this, and the remainder is unexplained. The sample table shows about 54,000 clones, and approximately 88% are seen once. In total, the top ten clones hold just under 2% of the sample. The sequences come from peripheral blood, collected on day 0 of AZD1222 vaccination. These receptors were obtained from an adult in good health.

This clone occurred once. The chain couples TRBV5-4 to TRBJ2-3; perhaps TRBD1 as D (8 bases). This CDR3 comprises 16 residues. Germline V gene data show CDR1 as SGHNT and CDR2 as YYREEE (reference sequence). Between the trimmed V and J ends, which lost 3 bases and 4 bases, there was a span of 18 bases. CDR3 nucleotides: TGTGCCAGCAGCTCCCCCCGGACAGGGAGGGCAGATACGCAGTATTTT. This encodes CASSSPRTGRADTQYF.

J is TRBJ2-7 and V is TRBV7-3, with unresolved D. Trimming shortened V by 5 bases and J by 5 bases, and 13 bases separated the two germline ends. The CDR3 loop spans 13 amino acids. CDR1 is SGHTA, CDR2 FQGTGA, per germline. CDR3 amino acids: CASSPSSVNEQYF. The CDR3 nucleotides are TGTGCCAGCAGCCCGTCCTCCGTAAACGAGCAGTACTTC.

The rearrangement links TRBV3-1 (or the pseudogene TRBV3-2) to TRBJ2-7; unclear D gene. V lost 0 bases and J lost 2, with 5 bases in between. There are 13 residues in the CDR3. Per germline, CDR1 LGHDT and CDR2 YNNKEL (reference sequence). The DNA for the CDR3 is TGTGCCAGCAGCCAAGATCCCCCCTACGAGCAGTACTTC. It specifies CASSQDPPYEQYF.

The chain combines TRBV9 with TRBJ1-1; D unresolved. Germline V gene data show CDR1 as SGDLS and CDR2 as YYNGEE. The CDR3 covers 15 residues. V was pared by 1 base and J by 7 bases, with 17 bases between. For the CDR3, the DNA is TGTGCCAGCAGCGTAACGGCGGGCAGTTTAGGTGAAGCTTTCTTT. Translation gives CASSVTAGSLGEAFF.

This clone occurred once. This chain joins TRBV6-5 and TRBJ2-1, with 7 bases aligning to TRBD2. Germline CDR1 is MNHEY and CDR2 is SVGAGI. This CDR3 region has 16 residues. Unmatched junction bases numbered 10, after V lost 4 bases and J lost 4 bases. CDR3 in amino acids: CASSFRLAAKYNEQFF. The CDR3 nucleotides are TGTGCCAGCAGTTTCCGGCTAGCGGCTAAATACAATGAGCAGTTCTTC.

The rearrangement links TRBV27 to TRBJ2-3; no definite D call. Looked up from germline, CDR1 is MNHEY and CDR2 is SMNVEV (reference sequence). CDR3 size: 14 residues. V shed 4 bases and J shed 6 bases, with 14 bases lying between them. CDR3 sequence reads: CASSYQIAGDTQYF. CDR3 coding DNA: TGTGCCAGCAGTTACCAGATCGCCGGGGATACGCAGTATTTT.

The chain joins TRBV5-4 to TRBJ2-1; 11 bases fit TRBD2. The V segment lost 5 bases and the J segment 0 bases; nucleotides outside the gene matches: 4. CDR1 and CDR2 from the germline V gene are SGHNT and YYREEE (reference sequence). The CDR3 has 16 residues. In nucleotides, the CDR3 is TGTGCCAGCAGGCTAGCGGGAGGTAGCTCCTACAATGAGCAGTTCTTC. It is translated as CASRLAGGSSYNEQFF.

The chain links TRBV28 to TRBJ1-5; D gene unclear. Germline V gives CDR1 MDHEN, CDR2 SYDVKM. V was shortened by 5 bases and J by 5 bases, with 7 bases between the two germline ends. CDR3 length: 12 residues. This CDR3 reads CASSLPYQPQHF. The CDR3 region has the DNA TGTGCCAGCAGTCTACCCTATCAGCCCCAGCATTTT.

The V call is TRBV2, the J call TRBJ2-5; 8 bases fit TRBD1. The CDR3 loop spans 14 amino acids. V lost 6 bases to trimming and J lost 5 bases; unmatched junction nucleotides: 8. CDR1 and CDR2 from the germline V gene are SNHLY and FYNNEI. In DNA, the CDR3 is TGTGCCAGCAGGGGGGCAGGGGGCCTGGAGACCCAGTACTTC. Its protein is CASRGAGGLETQYF.

V gene TRBV5-1 combines with J gene TRBJ2-1; possible D gene TRBD2, 5 bases. Germline-derived CDR1 and CDR2 are SGHRS and YFSETQ. This CDR3 has 14 residues. V lost 1 base and J lost 9, with 14 bases in between. CDR3 nucleotides: TGCGCCAGCAGCTTGACTAGTGGGGTGATTGAGCAGTTCTTC. This encodes CASSLTSGVIEQFF.

The genes are TRBV10-1 and TRBJ2-1, with 8 bases lining up with TRBD2. V was clipped by 0 bases and J by 3 bases; unmatched bases: 4. Germline V gives CDR1 WNHNN, CDR2 SYGVQD (reference sequence). This CDR3 is built from 16 residues. CDR3 region: CASSESLAGSYNEQFF. DNA for the CDR3: TGCGCCAGCAGTGAGTCCTTAGCGGGGAGCTACAATGAGCAGTTCTTC.

V gene TRBV3-1 (or the pseudogene TRBV3-2) combines with J gene TRBJ1-4; D is undetermined. The germline V and J ends were trimmed by 0 bases and 0 bases, with 8 bases remaining between them. The CDR3 extends over 16 amino acids. Germline V gene data show CDR1 as LGHDT and CDR2 as YNNKEL (reference sequence). CDR3 sequence: CASSQDYGATNEKLFF. The CDR3 DNA reads TGTGCCAGCAGCCAAGATTACGGAGCAACTAATGAAAAACTGTTTTTT.

V and J are TRBV3-1 (or the pseudogene TRBV3-2) and TRBJ2-7; tentative D call: TRBD2 (6 bases). Deletions cut 4 bases from V and 3 bases from J, with 10 bases between. Germline V gene data show CDR1 as LGHDT and CDR2 as YNNKEL (reference sequence). This CDR3 has 13 amino acids. In DNA form, the CDR3 reads TGTGCCAGCAGCCGACTAGGGAACTACGAGCAGTACTTC. This translates into CASSRLGNYEQYF.

The V and J genes are TRBV11-3 and TRBJ1-4; the match to TRBD1 covers 8 bases. The CDR3 length is 15 residues. Losses at the gene ends were 6 bases for V and 2 bases for J; bases not matched to a gene: 5. CDR1 is SGHNT and CDR2 is YENEEA in the germline V gene. The CDR3 DNA sequence: TGTGCCAGCAGTTCCAGGGGGCACACTAATGAAAAACTGTTTTTT. This encodes CASSSRGHTNEKLFF.

The V and J genes are TRBV5-4 and TRBJ2-7; perhaps TRBD1 as D (6 bases). The CDR3 runs to 16 residues. Trimming left V 5 bases short and J 1 base short, with 19 bases between. The germline V gene encodes CDR1 SGHNT and CDR2 YYREEE (reference sequence). CDR3 nucleotides: TGTGCCAGCAGATCACAGGGCGGGCAGGGGTCCTACGAGCAGTACTTC. Protein: CASRSQGGQGSYEQYF.

V is TRBV4-1 and J is TRBJ2-3, with D perhaps TRBD2 (6 bases). The germline V gene has CDR1 MGHRA and CDR2 YSYEKL. This CDR3 is 17 amino acids long. Deletions cut 3 bases from V and 5 bases from J, with 21 bases between. CDR3 DNA sequence: TGCGCCAGCAGCCAGGACCCACCCCCGGGAGCGGGAGATACGCAGTATTTT. Translation: CASSQDPPPGAGDTQYF.